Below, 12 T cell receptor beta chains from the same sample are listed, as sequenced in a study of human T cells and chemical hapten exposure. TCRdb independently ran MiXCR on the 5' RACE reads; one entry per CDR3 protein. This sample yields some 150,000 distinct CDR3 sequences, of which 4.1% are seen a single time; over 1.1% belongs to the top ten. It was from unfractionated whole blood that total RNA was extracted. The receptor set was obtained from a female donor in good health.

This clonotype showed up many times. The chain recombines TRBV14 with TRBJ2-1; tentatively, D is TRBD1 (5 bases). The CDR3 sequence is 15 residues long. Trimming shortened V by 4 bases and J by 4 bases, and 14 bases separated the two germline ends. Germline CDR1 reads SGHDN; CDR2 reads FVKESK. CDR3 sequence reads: CASSPLQGGYNEQFF. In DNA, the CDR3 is TGTGCCAGCAGCCCCCTTCAGGGTGGGTACAATGAGCAGTTCTTC.

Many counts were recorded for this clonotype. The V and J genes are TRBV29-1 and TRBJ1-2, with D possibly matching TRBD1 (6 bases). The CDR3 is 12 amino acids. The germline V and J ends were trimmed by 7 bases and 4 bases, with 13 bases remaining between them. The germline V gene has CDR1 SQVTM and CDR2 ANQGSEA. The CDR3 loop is CSGKDRIYGYTF. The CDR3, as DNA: TGCAGCGGCAAGGACAGAATCTATGGCTACACCTTC.

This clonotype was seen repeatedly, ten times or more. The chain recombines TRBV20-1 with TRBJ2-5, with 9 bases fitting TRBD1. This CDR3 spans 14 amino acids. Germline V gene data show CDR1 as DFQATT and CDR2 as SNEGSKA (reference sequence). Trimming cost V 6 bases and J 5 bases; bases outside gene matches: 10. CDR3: CSALRQGGIETQYF. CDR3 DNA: TGCAGTGCCCTCCGACAGGGGGGAATTGAGACCCAGTACTTC.

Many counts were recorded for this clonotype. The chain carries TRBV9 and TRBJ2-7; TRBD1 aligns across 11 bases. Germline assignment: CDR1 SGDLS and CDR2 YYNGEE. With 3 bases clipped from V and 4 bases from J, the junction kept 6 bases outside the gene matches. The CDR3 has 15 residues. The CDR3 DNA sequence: TGTGCCAGCAGCGAAGGGGACAGGGGGACGTACGAGCAGTACTTC. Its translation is CASSEGDRGTYEQYF. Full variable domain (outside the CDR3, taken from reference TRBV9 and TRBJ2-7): DSGVTQTPKHLITATGQRVTLRCSPRSGDLSVYWYQQSLDQGLQFLIQYYNGEERAKGNILERFSAQQFPDLHSELNLSSLELGDSALYFCASSEGDRGTYEQYFGPGTRLTVT.

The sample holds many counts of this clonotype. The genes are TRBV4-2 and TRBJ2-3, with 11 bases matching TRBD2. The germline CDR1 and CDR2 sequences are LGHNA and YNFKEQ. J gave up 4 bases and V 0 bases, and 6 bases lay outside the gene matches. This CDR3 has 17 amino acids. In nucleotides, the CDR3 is TGTGCCAGCAGCCAAGAGTCTCTAGCGGGGGGCGCAGATACGCAGTATTTT. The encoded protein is CASSQESLAGGADTQYF.

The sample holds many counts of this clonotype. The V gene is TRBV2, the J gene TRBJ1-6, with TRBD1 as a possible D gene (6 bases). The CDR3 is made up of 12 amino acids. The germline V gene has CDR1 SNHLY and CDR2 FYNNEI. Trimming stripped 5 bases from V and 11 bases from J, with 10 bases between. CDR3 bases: TGTGCCAGCAGTACAGGGTTGGCACCCCTCCACTTT. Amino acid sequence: CASSTGLAPLHF.

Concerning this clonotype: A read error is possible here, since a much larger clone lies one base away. CDR3 residues: CASSFRGSETQYF. Here the CDR3 DNA reads TGTGCCAGCAGCTTCAGGGGGAGCGAGACCCAGTACTTC. V usage is TRBV7-2 and J usage is TRBJ2-5, with 7 bases lining up with TRBD1. Germline CDR1 reads SGHTA; CDR2 reads FQGNSA. The CDR3 extends over 13 amino acids. V lost 3 bases to trimming and J lost 5 bases; unmatched junction nucleotides: 3.

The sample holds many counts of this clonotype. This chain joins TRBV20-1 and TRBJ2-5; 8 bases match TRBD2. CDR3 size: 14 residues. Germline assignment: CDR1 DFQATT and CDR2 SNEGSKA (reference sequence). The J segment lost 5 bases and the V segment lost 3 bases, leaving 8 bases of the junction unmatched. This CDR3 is CSASVGSGVETQYF. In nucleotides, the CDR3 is TGCAGTGCTAGTGTGGGTAGCGGGGTCGAGACCCAGTACTTC.

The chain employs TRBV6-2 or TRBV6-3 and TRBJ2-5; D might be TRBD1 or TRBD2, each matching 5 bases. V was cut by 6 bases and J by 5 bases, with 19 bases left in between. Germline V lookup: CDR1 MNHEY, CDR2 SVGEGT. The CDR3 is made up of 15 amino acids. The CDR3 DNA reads TGTGCCAGCAGCCCCGCCGGGACGGGTCGGGAGACCCAGTACTTC. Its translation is CASSPAGTGRETQYF.

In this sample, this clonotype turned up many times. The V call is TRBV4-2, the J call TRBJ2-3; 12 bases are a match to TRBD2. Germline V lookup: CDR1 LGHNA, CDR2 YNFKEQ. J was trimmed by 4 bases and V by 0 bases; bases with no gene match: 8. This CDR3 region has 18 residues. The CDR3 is CASSQDSASGGAADTQYF. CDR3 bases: TGTGCCAGCAGCCAAGATTCGGCTAGCGGGGGGGCCGCAGATACGCAGTATTTT.

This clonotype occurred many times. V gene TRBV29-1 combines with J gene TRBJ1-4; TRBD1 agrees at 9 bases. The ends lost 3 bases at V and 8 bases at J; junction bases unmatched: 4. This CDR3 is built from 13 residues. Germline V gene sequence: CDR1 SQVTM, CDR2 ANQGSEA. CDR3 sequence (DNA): TGCAGCGTTGATAGGACAGGGGACGAAAAACTGTTTTTT. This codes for CSVDRTGDEKLFF.

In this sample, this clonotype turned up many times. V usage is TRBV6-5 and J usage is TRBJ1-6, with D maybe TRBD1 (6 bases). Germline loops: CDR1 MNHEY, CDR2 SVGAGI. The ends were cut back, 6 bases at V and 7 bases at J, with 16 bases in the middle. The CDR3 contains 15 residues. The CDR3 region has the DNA TGTGCCAGCAGCCCCACAGGGAGCGGGAATTCACCCCTCCACTTT. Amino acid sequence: CASSPTGSGNSPLHF.